Each of the 15 T cell receptor beta chains below was sequenced from the same sample in a study of beta chain features in type 1 diabetes (dated by TCRdb to 2016 to 2019). The library was made by the immunoSEQ multiplex PCR assay. All of the isolated RNA was reverse transcribed with the High Capacity cDNA Reverse Transcription Kit, so expressed TCRB transcripts were sequenced. TCRdb provides this immuneACCESS table in a form limited to in-frame rearrangements. Some clones are lacking; in checked studies, under half of them reflect an unresolved V gene, and why the rest are absent is not known. Present in this sample are around 240,000 clones, about 63% of which were seen just once. The leading ten clones occupy about 0.05% of the sample. The sequencing sample was made of naive CD4+ T cells from blood. Explained via the paper, the cell subset or site label denotes: true naive CD4+ T cells. These receptor sequences come from a man aged 25-45 years in good health.

This rearrangement joins TRBV9 to TRBJ1-5; possibly TRBD1 for D (6 bases). The V end lost 3 bases, the J end lost 6 bases, and 13 bases lay between the germline ends. The CDR3 totals 14 residues. Germline CDR1 and CDR2: SGDLS and YYNGEE. CDR3 residues: CASSAGTTGQPQHF. CDR3 DNA sequence: TGTGCCAGCAGCGCCGGGACAACCGGTCAGCCCCAGCATTTT.

This chain connects TRBV30 to TRBJ2-5; 9 bases match TRBD2. In germline, CDR1 is GTSNPN, CDR2 SVGIG (reference sequence). The CDR3 is 14 amino acids. V gave up 3 bases and J gave up 1 base; unmatched junction bases: 3. This chain's CDR3 is CAWRLAGTQETQYF. The CDR3 DNA reads as TGTGCCTGGAGGCTAGCGGGGACCCAAGAGACCCAGTACTTC.

This chain joins TRBV28 and TRBJ1-4; D unresolved. Trimming removed 2 bases at V and 7 bases at J, with 11 bases between. The CDR3 contains 14 residues. From germline, CDR1 is MDHEN and CDR2 SYDVKM. The CDR3: CASSLGYGGEKLFF. CDR3 in DNA: TGTGCCAGCAGTTTAGGCTACGGAGGTGAAAAACTGTTTTTT.

This chain connects TRBV29-1 to TRBJ2-1; D remains unclear. The CDR3 has 11 residues. Germline V gene lookup returns CDR1 SQVTM and CDR2 ANQGSEA. V lost 0 bases, J lost 8 bases, and 5 bases lay in between. CDR3 in amino acids: CSVEDGYEQFF. In nucleotides, the CDR3 is TGCAGCGTTGAAGATGGGTATGAGCAGTTCTTC.

This clone was counted between two and nine times. CDR3 amino acids: CASSSDRQETQYF. CDR3 coding DNA: TGTGCCAGCAGCTCGGACAGACAAGAGACCCAGTACTTC. The rearrangement joins TRBV5-7 to TRBJ2-5; a weak D match, TRBD1 (6 bases). TRBV5-7 is an ORF, and what it does is uncertain. The CDR3 spans 13 residues. V lost 3 bases to trimming and J lost 2 bases, with 8 bases between them.

The V and J genes are TRBV13 and TRBJ2-1; D is uncertain. Germline lookup yields CDR1 PRHDT and CDR2 FYEKMQ (reference sequence). This CDR3 contains 14 residues. The CDR3, as DNA: TGTGCGACCGAAAGGTTTAGCTCCTACAATGAGCAGTTCTTC. It yields the protein CATERFSSYNEQFF.

The chain employs TRBV14 and TRBJ2-1; D is unclear. V was cut by 1 base and J by 10 bases, with 11 bases left in between. The CDR3 has 13 amino acids. Germline V lookup: CDR1 SGHDN, CDR2 FVKESK. The CDR3: CASSQGLFREQFF. CDR3 sequence (DNA): TGTGCCAGCAGCCAAGGTCTGTTTCGGGAGCAGTTCTTC.

V is TRBV29-1 and J is TRBJ1-1, with D perhaps TRBD1 (5 bases). This CDR3 comprises 13 residues. V lost 6 bases and J lost 0, with 11 bases in between. The germline V gene has CDR1 SQVTM and CDR2 ANQGSEA. CDR3 DNA: TGCAGCGTCGGGGCAAGTATGAACACTGAAGCTTTCTTT. Residues: CSVGASMNTEAFF. Based on the CDR3 plus reference TRBV29-1 and TRBJ1-1, the full variable domain is SAVISQKPSRDICQRGTSLTIQCQVDSQVTMMFWYRQQPGQSLTLIATANQGSEATYESGFVIDKFPISRPNLTFSTLTVSNMSPEDSSIYLCSVGASMNTEAFFGQGTRLTVV.

V usage is TRBV30 and J usage is TRBJ2-3; unclear D gene. Germline V gene data show CDR1 as GTSNPN and CDR2 as SVGIG (reference sequence). Trimming left V 3 bases short and J 1 base short, with 5 bases between. The CDR3 runs 12 residues. The CDR3 sequence: CAWRPGTDTQYF. CDR3 DNA: TGTGCCTGGAGGCCGGGCACAGATACGCAGTATTTT.

The rearrangement uses TRBV7-2 and TRBJ2-7; 11 positions agree with TRBD2. This CDR3 has 16 residues. Germline CDR1 is SGHTA and CDR2 is FQGNSA. Trimming removed 4 bases from V and 3 bases from J; junction bases left unmatched: 8. DNA for the CDR3: TGTGCCAGCAGCTACAGGGCTAGCGGGAGGTACTACGAGCAGTACTTC. Translated, it gives CASSYRASGRYYEQYF.

The chain links TRBV29-1 to TRBJ2-4; no clear D gene. V lost 3 bases, J lost 3 bases, and 9 bases lay in between. Germline CDR1 is SQVTM and CDR2 is ANQGSEA. The CDR3 contains 13 residues. The CDR3 DNA follows: TGCAGCGTTGAGGTCCAAAGCAAAAACATTCAGTACTTC. Residues: CSVEVQSKNIQYF.

The chain carries TRBV29-1 and TRBJ1-1; TRBD1 might be the D (6 bases). V was shortened by 4 bases and J by 5 bases, with 17 bases between the two germline ends. The CDR3 totals 14 residues. Germline V CDR1 and CDR2: SQVTM, ANQGSEA. CDR3 protein: CSVVGRTGRTEAFF. Written as DNA, the CDR3 is TGCAGCGTTGTAGGTCGAACAGGGAGGACTGAAGCTTTCTTT.

The chain carries TRBV30 and TRBJ1-5, with D unresolved. Per the germline V gene, CDR1 is GTSNPN and CDR2 is SVGIG (reference sequence). The CDR3 length is 14 residues. V was clipped by 3 bases and J by 4 bases, with 13 bases between them. The CDR3 DNA follows: TGTGCCTGGAGCGCGGTAAATGGGAATCAGCCCCAGCATTTT. This translates into CAWSAVNGNQPQHF.

Remarks on this clone: Additional DNA sequences in this sample encode the identical CDR3. The V call is TRBV29-1, the J call TRBJ1-1, with D uncertain. The germline CDR1 and CDR2 sequences are SQVTM and ANQGSEA. The CDR3 has 13 amino acids. Between the trimmed V and J ends, which lost 1 base and 0 bases, there was a span of 6 bases. The CDR3 spells CSVEAGLNTEAFF. CDR3 bases: TGCAGCGTTGAAGCGGGGTTGAACACTGAAGCTTTCTTT.

V is TRBV6-5 and J is TRBJ1-2; D is unresolved. The V gene lost 5 bases and the J gene lost 1 base, with 8 bases spanning the gap. Germline lookup yields CDR1 MNHEY and CDR2 SVGAGI. The CDR3 is 13 amino acids. Here the CDR3 DNA reads TGTGCCAGCAGTGAAGGGATTAACTATGGCTACACCTTC. Its translation: CASSEGINYGYTF.